A single sample gave rise to the 5 T cell receptor beta chains below, sequenced in a study of Graves' ophthalmopathy and Graves' hyperthyroidism. As the template, RNA transcripts were used to amplify TCR beta CDR3 regions. RT-PCR with HTBI primers came first, then second-round multiplex PCR. MiXCR was run by TCRdb on the multiplex PCR reads, yielding one entry per CDR3 protein. The sample holds about 480,000 distinct CDR3 sequences, around 15% seen once. Sequenced input: blood. All receptors come from a young woman with Graves' ophthalmopathy.

This clonotype was picked up a small number of times. This chain joins TRBV3-1 and TRBJ1-1; D might be TRBD1 (6 bases). CDR1 and CDR2 (germline): LGHDT, YNNKEL (reference sequence). The V end was cut by 5 bases, the J end by 0 bases, with 10 bases between. The CDR3 runs 14 residues. CDR3 DNA sequence: TGTGCCAGCAGCAAGGACAGTTTGAACACTGAAGCTTTCTTT. It codes for CASSKDSLNTEAFF. The full variable domain, in which reference TRBV3-1 and TRBJ1-1 provide the parts outside the CDR3, is DTAVSQTPKYLVTQMGNDKSIKCEQNLGHDTMYWYKQDSKKFLKIMFSYNNKELIINETVPNRFSPKSPDKAHLNLHINSLELGDSAVYFCASSKDSLNTEAFFGQGTRLTVV.

The sample holds many counts of this clonotype. The chain carries TRBV19 and TRBJ1-5; D gene unclear. Germline lookup yields CDR1 LNHDA and CDR2 SQIVND (reference sequence). This CDR3 has 14 amino acids. V lost 5 bases, J lost 0 bases, and 8 bases lay in between. The CDR3 spells CASSEQSSNQPQHF. CDR3 sequence (DNA): TGTGCCAGTAGTGAACAGAGTAGCAATCAGCCCCAGCATTTT.

This clonotype was picked up many times. The rearrangement uses TRBV28 and TRBJ2-7; D is possibly TRBD2 (6 bases). The CDR3 spans 14 residues. V was pared by 3 bases and J by 2 bases, with 11 bases between. Germline values: CDR1 MDHEN, CDR2 SYDVKM. The CDR3 spells CASSFGGAAYEQYF. CDR3 sequence (DNA): TGTGCCAGCAGTTTCGGCGGGGCCGCCTACGAGCAGTACTTC.

This clonotype has at least ten counts. The CDR3 loop is CASSLDGANTEAFF. The CDR3, as DNA: TGCGCCAGCAGCTTGGACGGGGCGAACACTGAAGCTTTCTTT. The chain employs TRBV5-1 and TRBJ1-1; the D gene is possibly TRBD1 (5 bases). V was shortened by 0 bases and J by 1 base, with 7 bases between the two germline ends. The CDR3 sequence is 14 residues long. The V gene's germline CDR1 is SGHRS and CDR2 YFSETQ.

To note about this clonotype: A much larger clone differs from this one at a single base, so this may be a read error. The CDR3 here is CSSGGSAYEQYF. In nucleotides, the CDR3 is TGTTCTTCGGGGGGCTCCGCTTACGAGCAGTACTTC. The gene calls are TRBV6-1 and TRBJ2-7, with a tentative D call TRBD2 (7 bases). This CDR3 contains 12 residues. The germline V gene encodes CDR1 MNHNS and CDR2 SASEGT.